This is a list of T cell receptor beta chains from one sample in a study of response to subunit inactivated influenza vaccine. In TCRdb, the RT-PCR reads were re-called with MiXCR into one record per CDR3 protein. The sample gives about 780,000 distinct CDR3 sequences, roughly 18% of which show up once; approximately 10% is in the top ten. The sample consisted of PBMCs from blood, taken roughly 5 days after vaccination. These receptors all stem from a man in his forties or fifties who received an inactivated influenza vaccine. CDR3s include the opening cysteine and the closing phenylalanine or tryptophan. The D gene is left open where the match is weak. Where a row states a size, it is once, few, many or the class of an expanded clone; other rows omit it.

TRBJ1-5	.	TRBV12-3/TRBV12-4	.	CASSLGQIGNQPQHF	TGTGCCAGCAGTTTAGGGCAGATTGGAAATCAGCCCCAGCATTTT
TRBJ2-3	TRBD1	TRBV5-1	.	CASRYGTGGSTDTQYF	TGCGCCAGCAGGTACGGGACAGGGGGAAGCACAGATACGCAGTATTTT
TRBJ2-3	TRBD1	TRBV11-3	.	CASSGDRTTDTQYF	TGTGCCAGCAGCGGGGACAGGACGACAGATACGCAGTATTTT
TRBJ2-1	.	TRBV7-3	many	CASSSGQYNEQFF	TGTGCCAGCAGCTCCGGACAGTACAATGAGCAGTTCTTC
TRBJ1-5	.	TRBV7-2	.	CASSLVRGYNQPQHF	TGTGCCAGCAGCTTAGTCCGGGGGTACAATCAGCCCCAGCATTTT
TRBJ2-7	.	TRBV12-3/TRBV12-4	many	CASSLLYEQYF	TGTGCCAGCAGTTTACTCTACGAGCAGTACTTC
TRBJ2-7	TRBD1	TRBV6-5	once	CASSYSGTGASEQYF	TGTGCCAGCAGTTACTCCGGGACAGGGGCCAGCGAGCAGTACTTC
TRBJ1-2	.	TRBV12-3/TRBV12-4	many	CASSLRRLAYGYTF	TGTGCCAGCAGTCTCCGACGCCTGGCCTATGGCTACACCTTC
TRBJ2-3	TRBD2	TRBV6-1	.	CASSTRTSGITDTQYF	TGTGCCAGCAGTACACGGACTAGCGGAATCACAGATACGCAGTATTTT
TRBJ1-4	.	TRBV27	.	CASRPRGNPNEKLFF	TGTGCCAGCAGGCCTAGGGGGAACCCAAATGAAAAACTGTTTTTT
TRBJ2-7	.	TRBV28	few	CASSSGPHGAQYF	TGTGCCAGCAGTTCCGGGCCCCACGGGGCCCAGTACTTC
TRBJ2-6	.	TRBV12-3/TRBV12-4	once	CASNRAPGAGANVLTF	TGTGCCAGCAACCGCGCGCCAGGGGCCGGGGCCAACGTCCTGACTTTC
TRBJ2-7	.	TRBV28	few	CASSTPIATGLSYEQYF	TGTGCCAGCAGTACTCCTATTGCGACAGGACTATCCTACGAGCAGTACTTC
TRBJ2-3	.	TRBV20-1	many	CSAEMNTALLTDTQYF	TGCAGTGCCGAGATGAACACGGCGTTGCTCACAGATACGCAGTATTTT
TRBJ1-1	.	TRBV12-3/TRBV12-4	.	CASRPALNTEAFF	TGTGCCAGCAGGCCGGCCTTGAACACTGAAGCTTTCTTT
TRBJ1-1	TRBD1	TRBV7-9	few	CASVPGQFMNTEAFF	TGTGCCAGCGTCCCGGGACAGTTCATGAACACTGAAGCTTTCTTT
TRBJ2-5	.	TRBV20-1	few	CSAFLGGGETQYF	TGCAGTGCCTTCTTAGGCGGCGGGGAGACCCAGTACTTC
TRBJ2-7	TRBD2	TRBV29-1	.	CSVTGLAGYEQYF	TGCAGCGTGACTGGGCTAGCGGGATACGAGCAGTACTTC
TRBJ2-7	.	TRBV10-2	.	CATSGQAYEQYF	TGCGCCACCTCGGGGCAGGCCTACGAGCAGTACTTC
TRBJ2-1	TRBD2	TRBV7-8	.	CASSFGLAGAFGEQFF	TGTGCCAGCAGCTTCGGACTAGCGGGTGCATTTGGTGAGCAGTTCTTC
TRBJ2-1	TRBD2	TRBV5-1	many	CASSLTSGAYNEQFF	TGCGCCAGCAGCTTGACTAGCGGGGCCTACAATGAGCAGTTCTTC
TRBJ2-5	.	TRBV21-1	few	CASSTGQAVKETQYF	TGTGCCAGCAGCACGGGACAGGCCGTGAAAGAGACCCAGTACTTC
TRBJ2-3	.	TRBV29-1	.	CSALRTDTDTQYF	TGCAGCGCCCTCAGGACCGACACAGATACGCAGTATTTT
TRBJ1-2	TRBD1	TRBV15	.	CATSRGTRQGYGYTF	TGTGCCACCAGCAGAGGTACAAGACAGGGCTATGGCTACACCTTC
TRBJ2-2	.	TRBV29-1	many	CSVEGSENTGELFF	TGCAGCGTTGAAGGGTCGGAGAACACCGGGGAGCTGTTTTTT
TRBJ2-3	.	TRBV24-1	.	CATSDNGRWDTQYF	TGTGCCACCAGTGACAATGGACGGTGGGATACGCAGTATTTT
TRBJ1-5	.	TRBV6-2/TRBV6-3	few	CASRPPGANQPQHF	TGTGCCAGCAGGCCACCGGGGGCGAACCAGCCCCAGCATTTT
TRBJ2-1	TRBD2	TRBV20-1	many	CSARGLAGAYNEQFF	TGCAGTGCTCGAGGACTAGCGGGGGCCTACAATGAGCAGTTCTTC
TRBJ2-3	.	TRBV21-1	.	CASSIRSDLRLAGVLDTQYF	TGTGCCAGCAGCATAAGAAGCGACCTTAGACTAGCGGGGGTTCTTGATACGCAGTATTTT
TRBJ2-2	TRBD2	TRBV6-1	few	CASSEGLAHTGELFF	TGTGCCAGCAGTGAAGGACTAGCACACACCGGGGAGCTGTTTTTT
TRBJ1-2	.	TRBV12-3/TRBV12-4	.	CASTPRQTDGYTF	TGTGCCAGCACCCCCAGACAGACCGATGGCTACACCTTC
TRBJ1-1	.	TRBV7-2	.	CASSLYGGRNTEAFF	TGTGCCAGCAGCTTATACGGCGGGAGGAACACTGAAGCTTTCTTT
TRBJ2-2	.	TRBV7-9	.	CASSPEWTGELFF	TGTGCCAGCAGCCCTGAGTGGACCGGGGAGCTGTTTTTT
TRBJ1-2	.	TRBV12-3/TRBV12-4	many	CASSSQNYGYTF	TGTGCCAGCTCATCACAGAACTATGGCTACACCTTC
TRBJ2-3	TRBD2	TRBV4-1	.	CASSQEASGGTDTQYF	TGCGCCAGCAGCCAAGAGGCTAGCGGGGGCACAGATACGCAGTATTTT
TRBJ1-2	.	TRBV20-1	many	CSAVDSFNYGYTF	TGCAGTGCCGTTGACTCCTTCAACTATGGCTACACCTTC
TRBJ2-3	TRBD2	TRBV20-1	few	CSARPGGGRDTQYF	TGCAGTGCTCGACCGGGGGGGGGTCGAGATACGCAGTATTTT
TRBJ2-1	.	TRBV11-2	.	CASRSGTIDNEQFF	TGTGCCAGCAGATCTGGGACCATTGACAATGAGCAGTTCTTC
TRBJ2-1	TRBD1	TRBV20-1	.	CSAETGTGIYNEQFF	TGCAGTGCTGAAACCGGGACAGGGATCTACAATGAGCAGTTCTTC
TRBJ2-7	TRBD2	TRBV6-2/TRBV6-3	.	CASLGLATYEQYF	TGTGCCAGCCTCGGACTAGCAACGTACGAGCAGTACTTC
TRBJ2-1	TRBD2	TRBV7-9	few	CASSLTSGGERYNEQFF	TGTGCCAGCAGCTTAACTAGCGGGGGGGAACGCTACAATGAGCAGTTCTTC
TRBJ2-1	.	TRBV20-1	.	CSAKARGLSYNEQFF	TGCAGTGCCAAGGCTCGGGGTCTCTCCTACAATGAGCAGTTCTTC
TRBJ2-7	.	TRBV28	.	CASSPGLTLFGGYEQYF	TGTGCCAGCAGCCCAGGACTAACCCTCTTTGGGGGTTACGAGCAGTACTTC
TRBJ2-1	.	TRBV5-1	few	CASSLGQKNNEQFF	TGCGCCAGCAGCTTGGGACAGAAAAACAATGAGCAGTTCTTC
TRBJ2-1	TRBD2	TRBV7-9	few	CASSLEASGARNEQFF	TGTGCCAGCAGCTTAGAAGCTAGCGGAGCCCGCAATGAGCAGTTCTTC